The T cell receptor beta chain described here comes from a study of CD8 T cell repertoires and HIV-1 epitope variants. About the study: Controls included no peptide, Ebola AY9 epitope, and a CMV, EBV, flu pool.

The CDR3 runs 17 residues. Germline CDR1 ENHRY, CDR2 SYGVKD. J gave up 0 bases and V 6 bases, and 10 bases lay outside the gene matches. The table came from immunoSEQ multiplex PCR; TCRdb's copy has only in-frame clones and leaves some out. The data contain some 6,000 clones, 65% to 70% of them singletons. As regards this clone: Its specificity is not known.

The receptor comes from a male donor with HIV. The rearrangement joins TRBV10-3 to TRBJ2-7; 11 positions agree with TRBD2. Sequences were obtained from cultured CD8+ T cells derived from PBMCs. CDR3 in amino acids: CAIRPGTSGYRSYEQYF. The CDR3 DNA is TGTGCCATCAGACCCGGGACTAGCGGATATCGCTCCTACGAGCAGTACTTC.